The sequence of this T cell receptor beta chain was determined in a study of blood T cell repertoires in COVID-19. Study in general: Donors in the United States, Italy and Spain gave samples during acute or convalescent COVID-19. PBMCs, B-cell-depleted T cells, or T cells were the source of the cDNA or gDNA that made up the material.

Original processing methods: Reference gene primer amplification in the assay estimated nucleated cell counts. Data came from immunoSEQ multiplex PCR; TCRdb stores just in-frame clones and leaves some out. D and trimming were read from the DNA, whereas the V and J calls and clone size are those reported in that table. The sample consists of around 150,000 clones, 90% to 95% of them appearing once. CDR1 SNHLY and CDR2 FYNNEI come from the germline V gene. The V end lost 4 bases, the J end lost 4 bases, and 10 bases lay between the germline ends. The CDR3 runs 14 residues. Sequencing was performed on peripheral blood. This clonotype was sampled from a woman aged 60-75 years with COVID-19, enrolled during active disease. This sequence joins TRBV2 and TRBJ2-2; TRBD2 is a possible D gene (6 bases). This CDR3 is CASSGGILTGELFF. In DNA form, the CDR3 reads TGTGCCAGCAGTGGCGGGATCCTCACCGGGGAGCTGTTTTTT.